This T cell receptor (beta chain) was identified in a study of radiotherapy plus CTLA-4 blockade in lung cancer. Whole-study context: There were objective responses in 18% of patients, and around 31% had disease control.

General observations from the study: Early clonal dynamics of blood T cells, together with interferon-beta, were reported as the best response predictor. TCR clones from tumors expanded in blood after radiotherapy plus ipilimumab.

Germline lookup yields CDR1 SGHNT and CDR2 YYREEE (reference sequence). Trimming removed 2 bases from V and 8 bases from J, with 7 bases in between. CDR3 length: 11 residues. As concerns this clone: Its antigen is undetermined.

Lung cancer patients with chemo-refractory metastatic non-small-cell disease were given focal radiation plus CTLA-4 blockade with ipilimumab. Libraries were prepared by immunoSEQ multiplex PCR; TCRdb keeps only in-frame clonotypes and omits some of them. The table has about 78,000 clones, about 88% seen once; the top ten hold over 0.85%. This sample comprised peripheral blood, obtained from a patient treated with radiotherapy plus ipilimumab. This sequence joins TRBV5-4 and TRBJ2-5, with D perhaps TRBD2 (5 bases). This TCR was sampled from a human donor with non-small cell lung cancer who had stable disease on radiotherapy plus ipilimumab. Here the CDR3 DNA reads TGTGCCAGCAGCTTAGCGGATACCCAGTACTTC. It specifies CASSLADTQYF.